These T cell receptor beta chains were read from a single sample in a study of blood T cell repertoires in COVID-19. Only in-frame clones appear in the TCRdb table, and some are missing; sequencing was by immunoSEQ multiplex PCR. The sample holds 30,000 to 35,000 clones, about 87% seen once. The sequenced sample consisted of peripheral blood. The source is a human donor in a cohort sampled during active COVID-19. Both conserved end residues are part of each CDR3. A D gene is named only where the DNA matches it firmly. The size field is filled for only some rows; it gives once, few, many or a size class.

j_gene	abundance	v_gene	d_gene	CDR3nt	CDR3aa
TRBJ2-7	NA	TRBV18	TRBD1	TGTGCCAGCTCACCGAGACAGGGGGGCTACGAGCAGTACTTC	CASSPRQGGYEQYF
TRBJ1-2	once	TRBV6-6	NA	TGTGCCAGCAGACACCAAAACCAGGGTTATGGCTACACCTTC	CASRHQNQGYGYTF
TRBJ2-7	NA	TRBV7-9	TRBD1	TGTGCCAGCAGCCAGACAGGGGGCGAGCAGTACTTC	CASSQTGGEQYF
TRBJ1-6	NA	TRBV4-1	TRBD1	TGCGCCAGCAGCCCACAGGGGCGGCTGCCCCTCCACTTT	CASSPQGRLPLHF
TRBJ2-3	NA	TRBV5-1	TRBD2	TGCGCCAGCAGCAAAAATAGCGGGGGAAGCACAGATACGCAGTATTTT	CASSKNSGGSTDTQYF
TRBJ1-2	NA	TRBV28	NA	TGTGCCAGCAGTCGAAAGACAGTGGACCTCTATGGCTACACCTTC	CASSRKTVDLYGYTF
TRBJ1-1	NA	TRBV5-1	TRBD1	TGCGCCAGCAGCGACCGGGACAGGAACACTGAAGCTTTCTTT	CASSDRDRNTEAFF
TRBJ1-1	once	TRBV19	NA	TGTGCCAGTAGTATAGGGAGGAACACTGAAGCTTTCTTT	CASSIGRNTEAFF
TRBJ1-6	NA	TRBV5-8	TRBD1	TGTGCCAGCAGCTTGGGACAGGGGGACTCACCCCTCCACTTT	CASSLGQGDSPLHF
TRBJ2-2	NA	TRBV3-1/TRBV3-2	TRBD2	TGTGCCAGCAGCCACGGCGGGGGGGACACCGGGGAGCTGTTTTTT	CASSHGGGDTGELFF
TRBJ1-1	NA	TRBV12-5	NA	TGTGCTAGTGGCCCGAAGGGGTGGACTGAAGCTTTCTTT	CASGPKGWTEAFF
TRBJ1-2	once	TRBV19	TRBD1	TGTGCCACCGTCCAGGGAGGGGACAGGGACTATGGCTACACCTTC	CATVQGGDRDYGYTF
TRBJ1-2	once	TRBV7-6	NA	TGTGCCAGCAGCGGCAAGGGGTACGGCTACACCTTC	CASSGKGYGYTF
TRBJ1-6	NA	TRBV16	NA	TGTGCCAGCAGCCAAGACAGTTCCTATAATTCACCCCTCCACTTT	CASSQDSSYNSPLHF
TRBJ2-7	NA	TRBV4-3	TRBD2	TGCGCCAGCAGCCAAGATCGTGGCGGGGGGAGCTCCTACGAGCAGTACTTC	CASSQDRGGGSSYEQYF
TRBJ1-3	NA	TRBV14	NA	TGTGCCAGCAGCCAAGGTTCGGAGGGGCATTCTGGAAACACCATATATTTT	CASSQGSEGHSGNTIYF
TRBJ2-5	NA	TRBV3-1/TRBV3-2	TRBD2	TGTGCCAGCAGCCAGGGCCTAGCGGGCCAAGAGACCCAGTACTTC	CASSQGLAGQETQYF
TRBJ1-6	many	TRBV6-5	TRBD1	TGTGCCAGCAGTAAGACAGGGCACGGGGCACCCCTCCACTTT	CASSKTGHGAPLHF
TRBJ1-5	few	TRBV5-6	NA	TGTGCCAGCAGCTTGGGGACACCCAATCAGCCCCAGCATTTT	CASSLGTPNQPQHF
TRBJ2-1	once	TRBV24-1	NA	TGTGCCACCAGTGCCAGAAACAATGAGCAGTTCTTC	CATSARNNEQFF
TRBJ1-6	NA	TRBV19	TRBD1	TGTGCCAGTAGGCCAACAGGGGGAGCTAATTCACCCCTCCACTTT	CASRPTGGANSPLHF
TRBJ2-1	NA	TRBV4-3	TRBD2	TGCGCCAGCAGCCAAGATTCTCTAGCGGGGGGCTACAATGAGCAGTTCTTC	CASSQDSLAGGYNEQFF
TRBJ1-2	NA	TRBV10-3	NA	TGTGCCATCAGTGAGTGGGGCGACTATGGCTACACCTTC	CAISEWGDYGYTF
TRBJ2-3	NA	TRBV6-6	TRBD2	TGTGCCAGCAGTCCACTAGCGGCAGATACGCAGTATTTT	CASSPLAADTQYF
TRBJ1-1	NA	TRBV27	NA	TGTGCCAGCAGTTTCAGGCCCGACACTGAAGCTTTCTTT	CASSFRPDTEAFF
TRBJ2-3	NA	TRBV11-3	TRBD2	TGTGCCAGCAGCTTAATGGGGGGGAGCACAGATACGCAGTATTTT	CASSLMGGSTDTQYF
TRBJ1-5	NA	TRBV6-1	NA	TGTGCCAGCAGTGAACCGAGCGGGGGCCGGGGCAATCAGCCCCAGCATTTT	CASSEPSGGRGNQPQHF
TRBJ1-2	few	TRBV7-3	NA	TGTGCCAGCAGCTTAACACAGGGAGTCGGCTACACCTTC	CASSLTQGVGYTF
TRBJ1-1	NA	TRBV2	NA	TGTGCCAGCAGTGAAGCGCTTGGGGGGTACACTGAAGCTTTCTTT	CASSEALGGYTEAFF
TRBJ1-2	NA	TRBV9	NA	TGTGCCAGCAGTGGCCAGGGTTTGTATGGCTACACCTTC	CASSGQGLYGYTF
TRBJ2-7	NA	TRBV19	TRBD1	TGTGCCAGTAGTTCGACAGGGAGAGACTCCTACGAGCAGTACTTC	CASSSTGRDSYEQYF
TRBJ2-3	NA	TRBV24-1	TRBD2	TGTGCCACCAGTGATTTGTCGGCTAGCGGTACGCAGTATTTT	CATSDLSASGTQYF
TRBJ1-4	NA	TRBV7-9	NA	TGTGCCAGCAGCCCGGGGGGAGGGGGAGCGACTAATGAAAAACTGTTTTTT	CASSPGGGGATNEKLFF
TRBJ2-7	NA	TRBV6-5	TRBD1	TGTGCCAGCAGTTACGGGGGGGACAGGGCGCACGAGCAGTACTTC	CASSYGGDRAHEQYF
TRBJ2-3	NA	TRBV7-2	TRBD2	TGTGCCAGCAGCTTCGAGCGGGGGGTATATACGCAGTATTTT	CASSFERGVYTQYF
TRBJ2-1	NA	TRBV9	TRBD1	TGTGCCAGCAGCCCATCACTTTGGACAGGGGGAGGGAATGAGCAGTTCTTC	CASSPSLWTGGGNEQFF
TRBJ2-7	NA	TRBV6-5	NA	TGTGCCAGCAGTCGAACAGGGAACTCAAACTACGAGCAGTACTTC	CASSRTGNSNYEQYF
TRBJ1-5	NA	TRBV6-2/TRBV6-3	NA	TGTGCCAGCAGTTACGGGGGGGTCCTAGCCCAGCATTTT	CASSYGGVLAQHF
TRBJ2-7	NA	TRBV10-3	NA	TGTGCCATCAGTGAGACTCTCGAGCAGTACTTC	CAISETLEQYF
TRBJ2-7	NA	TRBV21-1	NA	TGTGCCAGCAGACCCGGGACAGGGAAATCCTCCTACGAGCAGTACTTC	CASRPGTGKSSYEQYF
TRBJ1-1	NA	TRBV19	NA	TGTGCCAGTAGTATGGTAGGGGGGAACACTGAAGCTTTCTTT	CASSMVGGNTEAFF
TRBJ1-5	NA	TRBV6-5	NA	TGTGCCAGCAGTTTAGGTGCCCCCTTTAGCCAGCCCCAGCATTTT	CASSLGAPFSQPQHF
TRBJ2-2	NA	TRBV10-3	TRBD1	TGTGCCATCAGTGGGACAGGGCTTCCCGGGGAGCTGTTTTTT	CAISGTGLPGELFF
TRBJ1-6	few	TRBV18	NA	TGTGCCAGCTCCGGGGGTCGGGATTCACCCCTCCACTTT	CASSGGRDSPLHF
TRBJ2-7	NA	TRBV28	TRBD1	TGTGCCAGCAGCCCAGGGGGCACGATCTACGAGCAGTACTTC	CASSPGGTIYEQYF
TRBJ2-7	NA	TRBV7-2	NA	TGTGCCAGCAGCTTAAGGTTTCGGGGGGCCGAGCAGTACTTC	CASSLRFRGAEQYF